The present TCR beta chain was sequenced within a study of response to subunit inactivated influenza vaccine. This clonotype was picked up many times. Its target is unknown. General study results and limits: The study's authors posited that every seasonal influenza vaccination enlists few new T cells.

In TCRdb, the RT-PCR reads were re-called with MiXCR into one record per CDR3 protein. Of about 780,000 distinct CDR3 sequences in the sample, under 20% are singletons; the top ten hold 11%. The CDR3 contains 12 residues. CDR1 and CDR2 from the germline V gene are DFQATT and SNEGSKA (reference sequence). The V end lost 6 bases, the J end lost 0 bases, and 7 bases lay between the germline ends. The rearrangement joins TRBV20-1 to TRBJ2-3; unclear D gene. This receptor was obtained from a man between 50 and 59 years old who received an inactivated influenza vaccine. The material sequenced was PBMCs from blood, taken 5 to 6 days after vaccination. CDR3 DNA: TGCAGTGCACACACTAGCACAGATACGCAGTATTTT. Translation: CSAHTSTDTQYF.